One sample yielded the 21 T cell receptor beta chains listed below, sequenced in a study of long-term antiretroviral therapy in people with HIV. The libraries were made with immunoSEQ v3.0 at survey level. Clones were read by immunoSEQ multiplex PCR, and TCRdb kept only the in-frame ones, dropping some. Of tens of thousands of clones detected, 75% to 85% appear once; the ten largest clones hold under 15%. The source material was unsorted PBMCs, sampled 0.3 years after starting antiretroviral therapy. Receptors were obtained from a young man with HIV.

The chain has TRBV7-2 and TRBJ1-4; 7 bases are a match to TRBD1. Germline CDR1 and CDR2: SGHTA and FQGNSA. The CDR3 extends over 14 amino acids. After removal of 3 bases from V and 7 bases from J, the junction contained 5 bases not matched to a gene. The CDR3, as DNA: TGTGCCAGCAGCTTGGTAAACAGGGGTGAAAAACTGTTTTTT. Translation gives CASSLVNRGEKLFF.

The rearrangement links TRBV28 to TRBJ2-1, with 9 bases identical to TRBD1. V lost 4 bases and J lost 2; bases outside the gene matches: 9. This CDR3 has 17 amino acids. Germline loops: CDR1 MDHEN, CDR2 SYDVKM. The CDR3 DNA follows: TGTGCCAGCAGTTACCACCCGGGACAGGGAACCTACAATGAGCAGTTCTTC. Protein sequence: CASSYHPGQGTYNEQFF.

This chain links TRBV5-1 with TRBJ2-3; TRBD2 agrees at 9 bases. Germline V gene data show CDR1 as SGHRS and CDR2 as YFSETQ. CDR3 size: 16 residues. Trimming took 0 bases from V and 0 from J; bases not matched to a gene: 2. The CDR3 loop reads CASSLALAGSTDTQYF. CDR3 nucleotide sequence: TGCGCCAGCAGCTTGGCTCTAGCGGGGAGCACAGATACGCAGTATTTT.

A single count supports this clone. This rearrangement joins TRBV6-5 to TRBJ2-7; 12 bases are shared with TRBD2. CDR3 length equals 15 residues. Losses at the gene ends were 5 bases for V and 4 bases for J; bases not matched to a gene: 6. CDR1 and CDR2 (germline): MNHEY, SVGAGI. In DNA, the CDR3 is TGTGCCAGCAGTGGTACTAGCGGGGGGCCATACGAGCAGTACTTC. Residues: CASSGTSGGPYEQYF.

This clone qualifies as medium-sized. The chain is built from TRBV5-5 and TRBJ1-2, with D uncertain. The CDR3 spans 15 residues. V was cut by 4 bases and J by 4 bases, with 17 bases left in between. Looked up from germline, CDR1 is SGHKS and CDR2 is YYEKEE (reference sequence). The chain's CDR3 is CASSPGRYQAYGYTF. The CDR3 DNA reads TGTGCCAGCAGCCCCGGCCGTTACCAGGCCTATGGCTACACCTTC.

This clone was observed a few times. CDR3 nucleotide sequence: TGCGCCAGAAAGGGGGCGACTGGAAACACCATATATTTT. Translation gives CARKGATGNTIYF. The chain carries TRBV10-1 and TRBJ1-3; TRBD1 matches 7 bases. The CDR3 is 13 amino acids. V shed 9 bases, J shed 2 bases, and the junction held 4 bases outside the gene matches. Germline CDR1 and CDR2: WNHNN and SYGVQD (reference sequence).

V and J are TRBV13 and TRBJ2-7; D not certain. The length of the CDR3 is 15 residues. The V and J ends lost 0 bases and 6 bases respectively, with 15 bases between them. In germline, CDR1 is PRHDT, CDR2 FYEKMQ (reference sequence). DNA for the CDR3: TGTGCCAGCAGCTTAGGCCTTCTAAGGGCCTCCGAGCAGTACTTC. Encoded protein: CASSLGLLRASEQYF.

The gene calls are TRBV7-8 and TRBJ2-2; D tentatively fits TRBD1 or TRBD2 (6 bases each). Germline assignment: CDR1 SGHVS and CDR2 FQNEAQ. The CDR3 contains 16 residues. V lost 1 base and J lost 5, with 14 bases in between. CDR3 protein: CASSLEGGRGTGELFF. In DNA form, the CDR3 reads TGTGCCAGCAGCTTAGAGGGGGGCAGGGGTACCGGGGAGCTGTTTTTT. Looking up the rest from reference TRBV7-8 and TRBJ2-2 gives the full variable domain: GAGVSQSPRYKVAKRGQDVALRCDPISGHVSLFWYQQALGQGPEFLTYFQNEAQLDKSGLPSDRFFAERPEGSVSTLKIQRTQQEDSAVYLCASSLEGGRGTGELFFGEGSRLTVL.

This chain uses TRBV5-1 with TRBJ1-1; the D is unclear. Germline CDR1 is SGHRS and CDR2 is YFSETQ. The CDR3 loop spans 14 amino acids. The V gene lost 0 bases and the J gene lost 2 bases, with 8 bases spanning the gap. The CDR3 loop is CASSLAMDNTEAFF. DNA for the CDR3: TGCGCCAGCAGCTTGGCTATGGATAACACTGAAGCTTTCTTT.

The J gene is TRBJ2-3, the V gene TRBV9; no firm D call. Germline V gene sequence: CDR1 SGDLS, CDR2 YYNGEE. This CDR3 is 11 amino acids long. V dropped 7 bases and J dropped 1 base, with 4 bases sitting between them. The CDR3 nucleotides are TGTGCCAGCGGGGGCACAGATACGCAGTATTTT. Its protein product is CASGGTDTQYF. Together with reference TRBV9 and TRBJ2-3, the CDR3 gives the full variable domain: DSGVTQTPKHLITATGQRVTLRCSPRSGDLSVYWYQQSLDQGLQFLIQYYNGEERAKGNILERFSAQQFPDLHSELNLSSLELGDSALYFCASGGTDTQYFGPGTRLTVL.

V is TRBV7-9 and J is TRBJ2-3, with D perhaps given as TRBD1 or TRBD2 (5 bases each). This CDR3 spans 16 amino acids. The germline V and J ends were trimmed by 5 bases and 4 bases, with 19 bases remaining between them. Germline CDR1 SEHNR, CDR2 FQNEAQ (reference sequence). The DNA for the CDR3 is TGTGCCAGCAGCCTCCCCCGCGGGTTGGGGCCAGATACGCAGTATTTT. Encoded protein: CASSLPRGLGPDTQYF.

The chain has TRBV10-1 and TRBJ2-1, with a possible D match to TRBD2 (5 bases). The CDR3 runs 15 residues. Trimming stripped 7 bases from V and 3 bases from J, with 16 bases between. CDR1 and CDR2 from the germline V gene are WNHNN and SYGVQD (reference sequence). CDR3 DNA sequence: TGCGCCAGCACCGAGGGTCAGGACGACTACAATGAGCAGTTCTTC. It yields the protein CASTEGQDDYNEQFF.

The V call is TRBV7-9, the J call TRBJ2-5; the match to TRBD2 covers 10 bases. The CDR3 length is 14 residues. The V segment lost 5 bases and the J segment 5 bases; nucleotides outside the gene matches: 5. Germline CDR1 reads SEHNR; CDR2 reads FQNEAQ (reference sequence). CDR3 in amino acids: CASSNGLAVETQYF. CDR3 nucleotides: TGTGCCAGCAGCAACGGACTAGCGGTCGAGACCCAGTACTTC.

The V call is TRBV5-4, the J call TRBJ2-3; 11 nucleotides align to TRBD2. After removal of 4 bases from V and 6 bases from J, the junction contained 13 bases not matched to a gene. The CDR3 covers 17 residues. Germline V gene sequence: CDR1 SGHNT, CDR2 YYREEE (reference sequence). CDR3 DNA sequence: TGTGCCAGCAGCGTAACTAGCGGGAGCCAAAGTGGGGATACGCAGTATTTT. Its protein is CASSVTSGSQSGDTQYF.

This chain connects TRBV19 to TRBJ1-2; 10 nucleotides match TRBD1. Germline CDR1 is LNHDA and CDR2 is SQIVND (reference sequence). V lost 6 bases and J lost 4; bases outside the gene matches: 5. The CDR3 runs to 14 residues. DNA for the CDR3: TGTGCCAGTAGCGGGACAGGGGAAGGCTATGGCTACACCTTC. Translating it yields CASSGTGEGYGYTF.

The V call is TRBV4-1, the J call TRBJ2-3; TRBD2 might be the D (5 bases). The CDR3 runs 14 residues. Looked up from germline, CDR1 is MGHRA and CDR2 is YSYEKL. V lost 6 bases and J lost 2, with 12 bases in between. The CDR3 protein is CASSRGPSTDTQYF. CDR3 nucleotides: TGCGCCAGCAGTCGAGGGCCTTCCACAGATACGCAGTATTTT.

This chain joins TRBV12-5 and TRBJ2-5; D uncertain. V shed 5 bases and J shed 4 bases, with 11 bases lying between them. The CDR3 is 13 amino acids. Germline V lookup: CDR1 LGHNT, CDR2 FRNRAP. The CDR3 here is CASGPEGRETQYF. CDR3 sequence (DNA): TGTGCTAGTGGTCCAGAAGGTAGAGAGACCCAGTACTTC.

This chain uses TRBV27 with TRBJ2-1, with 8 bases that match TRBD2. The CDR3 has 15 amino acids. Germline V gives CDR1 MNHEY, CDR2 SMNVEV (reference sequence). With 5 bases clipped from V and 0 bases from J, the junction kept 3 bases outside the gene matches. CDR3 in amino acids: CASSETSGSYNEQFF. The CDR3 coding sequence is TGTGCCAGCAGTGAAACTAGCGGCTCCTACAATGAGCAGTTCTTC.

J is TRBJ1-1 and V is TRBV2, with 8 bases matching TRBD1. The CDR3 has 15 amino acids. CDR1 is SNHLY, CDR2 FYNNEI, per germline. The J segment lost 4 bases and the V segment lost 3 bases, leaving 7 bases of the junction unmatched. CDR3 in amino acids: CASSEYGQGLTEAFF. For the CDR3, the DNA is TGTGCCAGCAGTGAGTACGGACAGGGACTCACTGAAGCTTTCTTT.

V is TRBV19 and J is TRBJ2-7, with D perhaps matching TRBD1 (8 bases). Trimming took 3 bases from V and 6 from J, leaving 18 bases between them. The CDR3 length is 15 residues. Germline V gives CDR1 LNHDA, CDR2 SQIVND (reference sequence). CDR3 nucleotide sequence: TGTGCCAGTAGTATTATGGTACAGGGGGGGCGCGAGCAGTACTTC. Amino acids: CASSIMVQGGREQYF.

CDR3 in DNA: TGTGCCACCAGCAGTAGGTATTCTTTCCACGAGCAGTACTTC. Its translation: CATSSRYSFHEQYF. The chain links TRBV15 to TRBJ2-7, with D unclear. Germline V gene lookup returns CDR1 LNHNV and CDR2 YYDKDF (reference sequence). This CDR3 comprises 14 residues. V was clipped by 3 bases and J by 5 bases, with 14 bases between them.